This entry describes one T cell receptor (beta chain). This specimen comes from a study of blood T cell repertoires in COVID-19. This CDR3 has 12 residues. From germline, CDR1 is SQVTM and CDR2 ANQGSEA. V shed 8 bases and J 1 base; nucleotides not matched to a gene: 3. The repertoire was sequenced with immunoSEQ multiplex PCR; TCRdb's copy has only in-frame clones and lacks some. This sample carries tens of thousands of clones, around 90% of them seen once, and the ten largest clones take roughly a tenth. The chain is built from TRBV29-1 and TRBJ1-1; TRBD1 aligns across 8 bases. The sequence came from a woman over 75 with active COVID-19. Sequencing was carried out using peripheral blood. The CDR3 nucleotides are TGCAGCTCCGGACAGGGGAACACTGAAGCTTTCTTT. Translated: CSSGQGNTEAFF.